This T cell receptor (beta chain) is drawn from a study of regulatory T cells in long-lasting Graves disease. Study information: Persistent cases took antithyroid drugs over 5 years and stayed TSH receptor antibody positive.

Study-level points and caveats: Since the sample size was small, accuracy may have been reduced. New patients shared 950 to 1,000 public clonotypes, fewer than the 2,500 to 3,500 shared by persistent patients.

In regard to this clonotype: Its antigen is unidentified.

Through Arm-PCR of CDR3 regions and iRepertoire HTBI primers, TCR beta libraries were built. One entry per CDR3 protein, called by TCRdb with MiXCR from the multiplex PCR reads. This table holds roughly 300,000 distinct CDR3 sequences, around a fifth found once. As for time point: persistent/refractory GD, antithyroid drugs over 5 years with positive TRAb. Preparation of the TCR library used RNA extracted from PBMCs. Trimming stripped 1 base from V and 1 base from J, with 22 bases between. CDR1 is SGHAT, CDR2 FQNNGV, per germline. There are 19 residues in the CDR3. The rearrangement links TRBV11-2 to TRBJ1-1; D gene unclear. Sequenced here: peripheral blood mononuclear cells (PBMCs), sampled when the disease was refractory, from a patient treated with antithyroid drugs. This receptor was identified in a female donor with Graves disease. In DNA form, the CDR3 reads TGTGCCAGCAGCTTAGGAAAAGGGAAAGAGTTCCGCCAGAACACTGAAGCTTTCTTT. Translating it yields CASSLGKGKEFRQNTEAFF.